The 18 T cell receptor beta chains below were found in one sample sequenced in a study of T cell responses to AZD1222 COVID-19 vaccine. Generated by immunoSEQ multiplex PCR, the TCRdb table keeps only in-frame clones and is missing some. The sample holds roughly 120,000 clones, 88% seen once. The sample was peripheral blood, taken on day 0 of MenACWY control vaccination. These receptors were taken from an adult in good health.

The gene calls are TRBV4-1 and TRBJ1-4, with TRBD1 as a possible D gene (6 bases). This CDR3 has 14 residues. Deletions cut 5 bases from V and 6 bases from J, with 13 bases between. Germline V CDR1 and CDR2: MGHRA, YSYEKL. CDR3 DNA sequence: TGCGCCAGCAGCAAAGGGGGGCGCGATGAAAAACTGTTTTTT. Protein product: CASSKGGRDEKLFF.

The V call is TRBV29-1, the J call TRBJ1-2; D gene unclear. In germline, CDR1 is SQVTM, CDR2 ANQGSEA. This CDR3 has 12 residues. V was clipped by 6 bases and J by 5 bases, with 13 bases between them. The CDR3 sequence is CSVTDARYGYTF. CDR3 coding DNA: TGCAGCGTGACCGACGCCCGATATGGCTACACCTTC. The full variable domain, in which reference TRBV29-1 and TRBJ1-2 provide the parts outside the CDR3, is SAVISQKPSRDICQRGTSLTIQCQVDSQVTMMFWYRQQPGQSLTLIATANQGSEATYESGFVIDKFPISRPNLTFSTLTVSNMSPEDSSIYLCSVTDARYGYTFGSGTRLTVV.

The chain links TRBV12-3 or TRBV12-4 to TRBJ2-1; D is uncertain. CDR3 length: 13 amino acids. V gave up 5 bases and J gave up 6 bases, with 11 bases separating them. The CDR3 DNA follows: TGTGCCAGCAGTCCGTGGGTTGCCAATGAGCAGTTCTTC. Its translation is CASSPWVANEQFF.

The chain couples TRBV2 to TRBJ2-7; 7 nucleotides line up with TRBD2. V was clipped by 7 bases and J by 1 base; unmatched bases: 4. The CDR3 runs to 13 residues. The germline V gene encodes CDR1 SNHLY and CDR2 FYNNEI. The CDR3 DNA follows: TGTGCCAGCAAGAGGACTAGTTCCTACGAGCAGTACTTC. Translating it yields CASKRTSSYEQYF.

This chain connects TRBV15 to TRBJ2-4, with 8 bases lining up with TRBD2. Germline CDR1 is LNHNV and CDR2 is YYDKDF (reference sequence). Germline trimming cut 0 bases from V and 0 bases from J; bases unmatched to any gene: 10. CDR3 size: 19 residues. The CDR3 DNA is TGTGCCACCAGCAGAGATCGGTCGAGCGGGGGACTAGCCAAAAACATTCAGTACTTC. Its protein is CATSRDRSSGGLAKNIQYF. Drawing the rest from reference TRBV15 and TRBJ2-4, the complete variable domain is DAMVIQNPRYQVTQFGKPVTLSCSQTLNHNVMYWYQQKSSQAPKLLFHYYDKDFNNEADTPDNFQSRRPNTSFCFLDIRSPGLGDTAMYLCATSRDRSSGGLAKNIQYFGAGTRLSVL.

The chain couples TRBV28 to TRBJ2-7; 14 positions agree with TRBD2. Germline V CDR1 and CDR2: MDHEN, SYDVKM. This CDR3 contains 14 residues. Trimming cost V 2 bases and J 6 bases; bases outside gene matches: 0. The CDR3, as DNA: TGTGCCAGCAGTTTAGGGACTAGCGGGAGCGAGCAGTACTTC. This encodes CASSLGTSGSEQYF.

This clone was found once. This chain's CDR3 is CASSYSKYVNTEAFF. In DNA, the CDR3 is TGTGCCAGCAGTTACTCGAAATACGTGAACACTGAAGCTTTCTTT. V and J are TRBV6-5 and TRBJ1-1; no definite D call. The V end lost 0 bases, the J end lost 0 bases, and 8 bases lay between the germline ends. The CDR3 has 15 residues. In germline, CDR1 is MNHEY, CDR2 SVGAGI.

The V gene is TRBV24-1, the J gene TRBJ2-1, with 8 positions matching TRBD2. The CDR3 has 15 residues. Germline CDR1 KGHDR, CDR2 SFDVKD. Germline trimming cut 6 bases from V and 0 bases from J; bases unmatched to any gene: 3. The CDR3, as DNA: TGTGCCACCAGTTCCGGGACTAGCTCCTACAATGAGCAGTTCTTC. It specifies CATSSGTSSYNEQFF.

V usage is TRBV18 and J usage is TRBJ1-1; D not certain. The V gene lost 3 bases and the J gene lost 0 bases, with 8 bases spanning the gap. The CDR3 covers 14 residues. Germline CDR1 and CDR2: KGHSH and LQKENI. The DNA for the CDR3 is TGTGCCAGCTCACCGACCGGAGTGAACACTGAAGCTTTCTTT. It codes for CASSPTGVNTEAFF.

The chain uses TRBV28 and TRBJ2-2; D is possibly TRBD1 (6 bases). Trimming shortened V by 5 bases and J by 8 bases, and 15 bases separated the two germline ends. CDR3 size: 14 residues. Germline V gives CDR1 MDHEN, CDR2 SYDVKM. The DNA of the CDR3 is TGTGCCAGCAGTACTTGGGGGCTATCGGGGGAGCTGTTTTTT. Translation gives CASSTWGLSGELFF.

This chain uses TRBV12-3 or TRBV12-4 with TRBJ1-1; D gene uncertain. The ends were cut back, 2 bases at V and 1 base at J, with 5 bases in the middle. CDR3 length: 13 amino acids. The CDR3 here is CASSLKGNTEAFF. DNA for the CDR3: TGTGCCAGCAGTTTAAAGGGGAACACTGAAGCTTTCTTT.

The chain uses TRBV5-1 and TRBJ1-6; TRBD1 might be the D (6 bases). Germline V lookup: CDR1 SGHRS, CDR2 YFSETQ. V was cut by 2 bases and J by 1 base, with 7 bases left in between. CDR3 size: 15 residues. CDR3 protein: CASSLQGSYNSPLHF. In nucleotides, the CDR3 is TGCGCCAGCAGCTTACAGGGTTCCTATAATTCACCCCTCCACTTT.

The rearrangement uses TRBV4-1 and TRBJ1-1; D may be TRBD1 (5 bases). CDR3 length: 14 amino acids. Trimming took 5 bases from V and 5 from J, leaving 15 bases between them. CDR1 and CDR2 from the germline V gene are MGHRA and YSYEKL. CDR3 in amino acids: CASSSGSRGTEAFF. The DNA for the CDR3 is TGCGCCAGCAGCTCCGGCTCTAGGGGTACTGAAGCTTTCTTT.

This clone has a single count. V gene TRBV9 combines with J gene TRBJ1-1; tentatively, D is TRBD1 (6 bases). The V and J ends lost 3 bases and 2 bases respectively, with 11 bases between them. There are 14 residues in the CDR3. Germline V gene sequence: CDR1 SGDLS, CDR2 YYNGEE. The CDR3, as DNA: TGTGCCAGCAGCGGAGCGACAGGCAACACTGAAGCTTTCTTT. It codes for CASSGATGNTEAFF.

The gene calls are TRBV7-9 and TRBJ2-7; D gene uncertain. The CDR3 sequence is 13 residues long. Germline values: CDR1 SEHNR, CDR2 FQNEAQ (reference sequence). V was clipped by 1 base and J by 3 bases, with 7 bases between them. The CDR3, as DNA: TGTGCCAGCAGCTTAGGAGGCCTCTACGAGCAGTACTTC. Protein: CASSLGGLYEQYF.

The rearrangement joins TRBV7-3 to TRBJ2-5; 11 nucleotides agree with TRBD2. The CDR3 runs 14 residues. The germline V gene encodes CDR1 SGHTA and CDR2 FQGTGA. V was clipped by 4 bases and J by 7 bases; unmatched bases: 5. As DNA, the CDR3 is TGTGCCAGCAGCTCACTAGCGGGGGACGGGACCCAGTACTTC. This translates into CASSSLAGDGTQYF.

The rearrangement joins TRBV5-4 to TRBJ2-7, with 11 bases that match TRBD2. The germline V gene encodes CDR1 SGHNT and CDR2 YYREEE (reference sequence). The CDR3 loop spans 15 amino acids. V lost 4 bases, J lost 0 bases, and 3 bases stayed unmatched. The CDR3 sequence: CASSGTSGYSYEQYF. CDR3 nucleotides: TGTGCCAGCAGCGGGACTAGCGGTTACTCCTACGAGCAGTACTTC.

V is TRBV30 and J is TRBJ2-7; D possibly uses TRBD1 or TRBD2 (5 bases each). Per germline, CDR1 GTSNPN and CDR2 SVGIG (reference sequence). V was pared by 0 bases and J by 3 bases, with 18 bases between. The CDR3 totals 16 residues. CDR3 region: CAWSVRGGRGYYEQYF. CDR3 nucleotides: TGTGCCTGGAGTGTACGGGGCGGAAGGGGTTACTACGAGCAGTACTTC.